The 26 T cell receptor beta chains listed next were all sequenced from one sample in a study of CD8 T cells in ankylosing spondylitis. Via MiXCR, TCRdb re-called the 5' RACE reads, giving one row per CDR3 protein. The sample yields more than 60,000 distinct CDR3 sequences, under 7.5% seen once. The sample comprised synovial fluid, either unsorted or a sorted T cell fraction (not recorded which). Receptors originate from a male donor with ankylosing spondylitis.

The genes are TRBV14 and TRBJ2-2; TRBD1 matches at 10 bases. Germline CDR1 reads SGHDN; CDR2 reads FVKESK. The CDR3 sequence is 15 residues long. V lost 4 bases and J lost 6; bases outside the gene matches: 5. The CDR3 region is CASSLRQGASGELFF. DNA for the CDR3: TGTGCCAGCAGCCTAAGACAGGGGGCCTCCGGGGAGCTGTTTTTT.

CDR3 nucleotide sequence: TGTGCCAGCAGCCCGGGACAGCCTCAAGAGACCCAGTACTTC. This sequence encodes CASSPGQPQETQYF. The V call is TRBV9, the J call TRBJ2-5; 7 bases line up with TRBD1. Germline CDR1 SGDLS, CDR2 YYNGEE. V trimming: 4 bases; J trimming: 2 bases; junction bases outside the gene matches: 5. There are 14 residues in the CDR3.

This clonotype was detected ten times or more. CDR3 coding DNA: TGTGCCATCAGTGAGTCGGGACACGAGCAGTACTTC. Translating gives CAISESGHEQYF. This rearrangement joins TRBV10-3 to TRBJ2-7; D possibly matches TRBD1 or TRBD2 (5 bases each). Germline CDR1 is ENHRY and CDR2 is SYGVKD. Trimming removed 0 bases from V and 5 bases from J, with 5 bases in between. The CDR3 covers 12 residues.

This clonotype was seen a handful of times. This chain uses TRBV14 with TRBJ2-1; no reliable D call. The CDR3 spans 15 residues. V lost 5 bases and J 4 bases, leaving 15 bases between the germline ends. Germline V gene data show CDR1 as SGHDN and CDR2 as FVKESK. CDR3 nucleotides: TGTGCCAGCAGCGTACTCTTCGGAATTTACAATGAGCAGTTCTTC. This sequence encodes CASSVLFGIYNEQFF.

This clonotype was seen at least ten times. V usage is TRBV7-2 and J usage is TRBJ2-3, with D perhaps matching TRBD1 (5 bases). The CDR3 has 14 residues. Deletions cut 3 bases from V and 4 bases from J, with 11 bases between. Germline V gene lookup returns CDR1 SGHTA and CDR2 FQGNSA. The CDR3 loop reads CASSFQGSPDTQYF. CDR3 DNA sequence: TGTGCCAGCAGCTTTCAGGGTTCCCCAGATACGCAGTATTTT.

The chain couples TRBV6-1 to TRBJ1-6, with D perhaps TRBD1 (6 bases). CDR3 length: 18 amino acids. The ends were cut back, 5 bases at V and 3 bases at J, with 20 bases in the middle. Per the germline V gene, CDR1 is MNHNS and CDR2 is SASEGT. The chain's CDR3 is CASSTSPMTGLYNSPLHF. In DNA form, the CDR3 reads TGTGCCAGCAGTACCTCCCCAATGACAGGACTCTATAATTCACCCCTCCACTTT.

The gene calls are TRBV7-2 and TRBJ2-7; 8 bases are a match to TRBD1. The CDR3 extends over 14 amino acids. With 1 base clipped from V and 7 bases from J, the junction kept 6 bases outside the gene matches. Germline CDR1 SGHTA, CDR2 FQGNSA. The CDR3 loop is CASSLEARGREQYF. The CDR3 DNA follows: TGTGCCAGCAGCTTAGAGGCCAGGGGGCGAGAGCAGTACTTC.

J is TRBJ1-4 and V is TRBV20-1; 10 positions agree with TRBD1. In germline, CDR1 is DFQATT, CDR2 SNEGSKA (reference sequence). The J segment lost 7 bases and the V segment lost 5 bases, leaving 7 bases of the junction unmatched. The CDR3 covers 14 residues. DNA of the CDR3: TGCAGTGCTTCTCCAGGACAGGGGGGTGAAAAACTGTTTTTT. Its protein product is CSASPGQGGEKLFF.

The chain employs TRBV28 and TRBJ1-1, with TRBD1 matching 12 bases. The V and J ends lost 6 bases and 2 bases, in that order; junction bases with no gene match: 4. Germline values: CDR1 MDHEN, CDR2 SYDVKM. The CDR3 is 15 residues long. In DNA, the CDR3 is TGTGCCAGCAGCCAAGGGACAGGGGGCAACACTGAAGCTTTCTTT. Protein: CASSQGTGGNTEAFF. The full variable domain, completed using reference TRBV28 and TRBJ1-1, is DVKVTQSSRYLVKRTGEKVFLECVQDMDHENMFWYRQDPGLGLRLIYFSYDVKMKEKGDIPEGYSVSREKKERFSLILESASTNQTSMYLCASSQGTGGNTEAFFGQGTRLTVV.

The chain recombines TRBV19 with TRBJ1-1, with D unresolved. The V end lost 4 bases, the J end lost 7 bases, and 16 bases lay between the germline ends. Germline values: CDR1 LNHDA, CDR2 SQIVND (reference sequence). CDR3 length: 14 residues. The CDR3 DNA is TGTGCCAGTAGTACTAGCCTGTTAAAACTTGAAGCTTTCTTT. Its protein is CASSTSLLKLEAFF.

The chain is built from TRBV12-3 or TRBV12-4 and TRBJ2-4, with D possibly being TRBD1 (6 bases). The CDR3 totals 14 residues. Trimming took 8 bases from V and 7 from J, leaving 18 bases between them. In nucleotides, the CDR3 is TGTGCCAGCGGGGGCAGTGTAGCCGGGAACATTCAGTACTTC. Translated: CASGGSVAGNIQYF.

The V gene is TRBV4-2, the J gene TRBJ1-2; weak D call: TRBD1 (6 bases). CDR1 and CDR2 from the germline V gene are LGHNA and YNFKEQ. The V gene lost 3 bases and the J gene lost 8 bases, with 13 bases spanning the gap. This CDR3 has 13 residues. The CDR3 region has the DNA TGTGCCAGCAGCCAGTACAGGGATAACGGCTACACCTTC. It encodes CASSQYRDNGYTF.

The chain employs TRBV2 and TRBJ2-2, with TRBD1 matching 9 bases. This CDR3 is 14 amino acids long. The V gene's germline CDR1 is SNHLY and CDR2 FYNNEI. V was pared by 6 bases and J by 6 bases, with 5 bases of the junction left unmatched. This CDR3 reads CASRPQGAAGELFF. CDR3 coding DNA: TGTGCCAGCAGACCACAGGGGGCGGCCGGGGAGCTGTTTTTT. Full variable domain (remainder filled in from reference TRBV2 and TRBJ2-2): EPEVTQTPSHQVTQMGQEVILRCVPISNHLYFYWYRQILGQKVEFLVSFYNNEISEKSEIFDDQFSVERPDGSNFTLKIRSTKLEDSAMYFCASRPQGAAGELFFGEGSRLTVL.

This clonotype appeared many times. The chain combines TRBV4-1 with TRBJ1-3, with a tentative D call TRBD1 (5 bases). The CDR3 runs 15 residues. Germline lookup yields CDR1 MGHRA and CDR2 YSYEKL. V was trimmed by 0 bases and J by 4 bases, leaving 10 bases between them. Here the CDR3 reads CASSQDGNRGNTIYF. In DNA form, the CDR3 reads TGCGCCAGCAGCCAAGATGGTAACAGGGGAAACACCATATATTTT.

The chain recombines TRBV4-2 with TRBJ1-1, with a tentative D call TRBD1 (6 bases). V was clipped by 0 bases and J by 11 bases, with 22 bases between them. This CDR3 has 16 amino acids. Germline V gives CDR1 LGHNA, CDR2 YNFKEQ. The CDR3 is CASSQELGRAQRGAFF. Written as DNA, the CDR3 is TGTGCCAGCAGCCAAGAATTGGGCAGGGCCCAGAGGGGGGCTTTCTTT.

This clonotype was found many times. J is TRBJ2-2 and V is TRBV20-1; TRBD1 matches 10 bases. This CDR3 is 15 amino acids long. V gave up 0 bases and J gave up 10 bases; unmatched junction bases: 8. Germline CDR1 is DFQATT and CDR2 is SNEGSKA (reference sequence). The CDR3 sequence: CSARDLRDRGEELFF. The CDR3 nucleotides are TGCAGTGCTAGAGATTTACGGGACAGGGGAGAGGAGCTGTTTTTT.

At least ten counts were recorded for this clonotype. J is TRBJ2-1 and V is TRBV5-6; 7 bases match TRBD1. Trimming cost V 3 bases and J 6 bases; bases outside gene matches: 12. Germline V CDR1 and CDR2: SGHDT, YYEEEE. The CDR3 runs to 16 residues. CDR3 region: CASSWGFTGDFNEQFF. CDR3 bases: TGTGCCAGCAGCTGGGGGTTTACAGGGGATTTCAATGAGCAGTTCTTC.

This clonotype showed up just a few times. V gene TRBV20-1 combines with J gene TRBJ1-1; TRBD1 is a possible D gene (6 bases). Trimming took off 4 bases at V and 0 bases at J, with 12 bases between the two ends. The CDR3 totals 14 residues. Per the germline V gene, CDR1 is DFQATT and CDR2 is SNEGSKA (reference sequence). The CDR3 bases are TGCAGTGCTAACAAACAGGGCGTGAACACTGAAGCTTTCTTT. Protein sequence: CSANKQGVNTEAFF.

This clonotype was recorded at least ten times. The chain links TRBV27 to TRBJ1-2; the D gene is possibly TRBD1 (6 bases). The V and J ends lost 5 bases and 4 bases respectively, with 17 bases between them. The germline V gene has CDR1 MNHEY and CDR2 SMNVEV (reference sequence). The CDR3 runs 15 residues. Here the CDR3 DNA reads TGTGCCAGCAGTCTAAACCTACAGGGAATCTATGGCTACACCTTC. Translation: CASSLNLQGIYGYTF.

This clonotype occurred many times. The chain combines TRBV9 with TRBJ2-7; the D is unclear. This CDR3 comprises 15 residues. Trimming removed 0 bases at V and 2 bases at J, with 12 bases between. The germline gives CDR1 SGDLS, CDR2 YYNGEE. CDR3 amino acids: CASSVATGGTYEQYF. The CDR3 region has the DNA TGTGCCAGCAGCGTAGCTACGGGCGGTACCTACGAGCAGTACTTC. Full variable domain (remainder filled in from reference TRBV9 and TRBJ2-7): DSGVTQTPKHLITATGQRVTLRCSPRSGDLSVYWYQQSLDQGLQFLIQYYNGEERAKGNILERFSAQQFPDLHSELNLSSLELGDSALYFCASSVATGGTYEQYFGPGTRLTVT.

This clonotype has a handful of counts. The rearrangement links TRBV3-1 to TRBJ1-2; weak D call: TRBD1 (5 bases). The V gene's germline CDR1 is LGHDT and CDR2 YNNKEL (reference sequence). Deletions cut 1 base from V and 2 bases from J, with 11 bases between. The CDR3 consists of 15 residues. CDR3 DNA sequence: TGTGCCAGCAGCCAAGGGGCCCCAGGGAACTATGGCTACACCTTC. This gives the protein CASSQGAPGNYGYTF.

This rearrangement joins TRBV28 to TRBJ2-1, with unresolved D. Germline CDR1 and CDR2: MDHEN and SYDVKM. Trimming stripped 4 bases from V and 9 bases from J, with 7 bases between. This CDR3 region has 11 residues. Written as DNA, the CDR3 is TGTGCCAGCAGTTATAGGGTTGAGCAGTTCTTC. This codes for CASSYRVEQFF. Variable domain in full (rest from reference TRBV28 and TRBJ2-1): DVKVTQSSRYLVKRTGEKVFLECVQDMDHENMFWYRQDPGLGLRLIYFSYDVKMKEKGDIPEGYSVSREKKERFSLILESASTNQTSMYLCASSYRVEQFFGPGTRLTVL.

The chain combines TRBV5-1 with TRBJ2-5; weak D call: TRBD2 (6 bases). V gave up 4 bases and J gave up 4 bases, with 11 bases separating them. Germline loops: CDR1 SGHRS, CDR2 YFSETQ. The CDR3 spans 13 residues. CDR3 residues: CASSTSGGETQYF. Here the CDR3 DNA reads TGCGCCAGCAGCACCTCCGGGGGAGAGACCCAGTACTTC.

There are many counts of this clonotype. The genes are TRBV20-1 and TRBJ2-7; TRBD2 matches at 11 bases. Germline CDR1 DFQATT, CDR2 SNEGSKA (reference sequence). This CDR3 has 19 amino acids. After removal of 6 bases from V and 3 bases from J, the junction contained 22 bases not matched to a gene. The DNA of the CDR3 is TGCAGTGCCAAGTCCACTCCAGGGGCCCCGGGACTAGCGGACTACGAGCAGTACTTC. Its translation is CSAKSTPGAPGLADYEQYF.

The sample holds many counts of this clonotype. The chain couples TRBV13 to TRBJ2-2; TRBD1 matches 9 bases. The germline gives CDR1 PRHDT, CDR2 FYEKMQ (reference sequence). V dropped 5 bases and J dropped 0; count of bases not matched to a gene: 22. The CDR3 length is 22 residues. CDR3 sequence (DNA): TGTGCCAGCAGCCGCCGAGCTGGTTACCTCACAGGGGGCCCGTCGAACACCGGGGAGCTGTTTTTT. It yields the protein CASSRRAGYLTGGPSNTGELFF.

J is TRBJ2-3 and V is TRBV28, with TRBD2 matching over 7 bases. V gave up 6 bases and J gave up 2 bases; unmatched junction bases: 5. The CDR3 length is 14 residues. From germline, CDR1 is MDHEN and CDR2 SYDVKM. CDR3 region: CASSTGLITDTQYF. As DNA, the CDR3 is TGTGCCAGCAGCACGGGACTAATCACAGATACGCAGTATTTT.